Each of the 20 T cell receptor beta chains below was sequenced from the same sample in a study of shared clonotypes between healthy human individuals. The assay was immunoSEQ multiplex PCR, and TCRdb's table has in-frame clones only and misses some. The table records some 500,000 clones, 70% to 80% of them present only once. Sequencing was done on a sample of PBMCs. These TCRs come from a middle-aged woman in good health. Some clones in this sample may be carry-over from other donors' samples.

The genes are TRBV5-4 and TRBJ2-1, with TRBD1 as a possible D gene (6 bases). V lost 3 bases to trimming and J lost 4 bases, with 11 bases between them. This CDR3 spans 14 amino acids. The V gene's germline CDR1 is SGHNT and CDR2 YYREEE (reference sequence). CDR3 loop: CASSSGTFYNEQFF. In DNA form, the CDR3 reads TGTGCCAGCAGCTCCGGGACATTTTACAATGAGCAGTTCTTC.

The chain recombines TRBV19 with TRBJ2-2; TRBD2 agrees at 11 bases. The CDR3 runs 19 residues. V lost 5 bases, J lost 5 bases, and 16 bases stayed unmatched. Germline-derived CDR1 and CDR2 are LNHDA and SQIVND (reference sequence). The CDR3 DNA is TGTGCCAGTAGTGGATGGACGATTAGCGGGAGGGCCAATACCGGGGAGCTGTTTTTT. Translated: CASSGWTISGRANTGELFF.

This chain uses TRBV5-1 with TRBJ2-1; tentatively, D is TRBD1 or TRBD2 (5 bases each). Trimming left V 4 bases short and J 15 bases short, with 17 bases between. The germline gives CDR1 SGHRS, CDR2 YFSETQ. The CDR3 has 12 amino acids. CDR3: CASSLGEQSPFF. CDR3 bases: TGCGCCAGCAGCCTGGGGGAGCAGAGCCCGTTCTTC.

The chain combines TRBV5-1 with TRBJ1-1; TRBD1 is a possible D gene (5 bases). Per germline, CDR1 SGHRS and CDR2 YFSETQ. V lost 0 bases to trimming and J lost 7 bases, with 10 bases between them. This CDR3 comprises 13 residues. This chain's CDR3 is CASSLGNRNEAFF. The CDR3 DNA sequence: TGCGCCAGCAGCTTGGGAAACAGGAATGAAGCTTTCTTT.

The V and J genes are TRBV29-1 and TRBJ2-5; 14 bases are shared with TRBD2. Germline V gives CDR1 SQVTM, CDR2 ANQGSEA. The CDR3 is 17 residues long. With V trimmed by 4 bases and J by 4 bases, 11 bases remained unmatched. In DNA form, the CDR3 reads TGCAGCGTTGGGGGGACTAGCGGGAGTATTTGGAGAGAGACCCAGTACTTC. Residues: CSVGGTSGSIWRETQYF.

The chain uses TRBV28 and TRBJ2-1; TRBD2 matches 8 bases. Per the germline V gene, CDR1 is MDHEN and CDR2 is SYDVKM. This CDR3 comprises 16 residues. With V trimmed by 5 bases and J by 3 bases, 9 bases remained unmatched. The CDR3 DNA follows: TGTGCCAGCAGTCCTACCCCCGCGGGAGGCTACAATGAGCAGTTCTTC. This translates into CASSPTPAGGYNEQFF.

The rearrangement joins TRBV27 to TRBJ2-7, with D tentatively TRBD1 (6 bases). The germline V gene encodes CDR1 MNHEY and CDR2 SMNVEV (reference sequence). The CDR3 length is 13 residues. V was clipped by 2 bases and J by 5 bases, with 10 bases between them. The CDR3 region is CASSLTRGHEQYF. As DNA, the CDR3 is TGTGCCAGCAGTTTAACCAGGGGCCACGAGCAGTACTTC.

The chain has TRBV7-4 and TRBJ2-4; D unclear. CDR3 length equals 10 residues. V was trimmed by 3 bases and J by 10 bases, leaving 4 bases between them. Germline lookup yields CDR1 SGHVT and CDR2 SQSDAQ. The CDR3 sequence is CASSFWIQYF. CDR3 sequence (DNA): TGTGCCAGCAGCTTTTGGATTCAGTACTTC.

Worth noting for this clone: A far larger clone is off by one base, so a read error is likely. The chain carries TRBV29-1 and TRBJ2-5, with 7 bases identical to TRBD2. The germline V gene encodes CDR1 SQVTM and CDR2 ANQGSEA. This CDR3 has 16 amino acids. The V segment lost 7 bases and the J segment 7 bases; nucleotides outside the gene matches: 21. CDR3 DNA: TGCAGCGCTACCTCCCGGACTAGACTGGGCGGGGGGACCCAGTACTTC. Translated: CSATSRTRLGGGTQYF.

As for this clone: Different DNA sequences within this sample yield the same CDR3. J is TRBJ2-2 and V is TRBV2, with TRBD2 matching 10 bases. CDR3 length equals 19 residues. V lost 5 bases and J lost 8; bases outside the gene matches: 20. Germline V lookup: CDR1 SNHLY, CDR2 FYNNEI. CDR3 amino acids: CASSTSGTSGTQLTGELFF. As DNA, the CDR3 is TGTGCCAGCAGTACGTCCGGAACTAGCGGGACCCAGCTTACGGGGGAGCTGTTTTTT.

The chain employs TRBV7-2 and TRBJ1-1, with TRBD1 matching 10 bases. Trimming cost V 4 bases and J 0 bases; bases outside gene matches: 5. This CDR3 is built from 16 residues. In germline, CDR1 is SGHTA, CDR2 FQGNSA. CDR3 residues: CASSSGQGVMNTEAFF. Written as DNA, the CDR3 is TGTGCCAGCAGCTCCGGACAGGGGGTGATGAACACTGAAGCTTTCTTT.

The chain couples TRBV7-3 to TRBJ1-1, with D possibly matching TRBD1 (5 bases). Germline loops: CDR1 SGHTA, CDR2 FQGTGA. V lost 2 bases and J lost 7, with 8 bases in between. This CDR3 region has 12 residues. The CDR3 spells CASSLQGSEAFF. The DNA for the CDR3 is TGTGCCAGCAGCTTACAGGGAAGTGAAGCTTTCTTT.

The rearrangement links TRBV30 to TRBJ2-7; the match to TRBD1 covers 8 bases. J lost 0 bases, V lost 5 bases, and 9 bases had no gene match. The CDR3 is 15 residues long. Germline V lookup: CDR1 GTSNPN, CDR2 SVGIG (reference sequence). In DNA, the CDR3 is TGTGCCTGGGTCGCCCGGACAGGGAGCTCCTACGAGCAGTACTTC. It is translated as CAWVARTGSSYEQYF.

To note about this clone: This likely came from a read error, as a far larger clone is one base away. The chain links TRBV30 to TRBJ2-5; D is uncertain. The V gene's germline CDR1 is GTSNPN and CDR2 SVGIG (reference sequence). V was shortened by 0 bases and J by 10 bases, with 18 bases between the two germline ends. The CDR3 loop spans 14 amino acids. This CDR3 is CAWSVIGNLGIQYF. CDR3 nucleotide sequence: TGTGCCTGGAGTGTAATCGGCAACCTTGGGATCCAGTACTTC.

The chain couples TRBV11-3 to TRBJ2-5; D might be TRBD1 (5 bases). Trimming shortened V by 4 bases and J by 7 bases, and 13 bases separated the two germline ends. The germline CDR1 and CDR2 sequences are SGHNT and YENEEA. The CDR3 contains 13 residues. DNA for the CDR3: TGTGCCAGCAGCTCCACAGGTCCAGGGACCCAGTACTTC. This encodes CASSSTGPGTQYF.

As to this clone: The identical CDR3 is also encoded by other nucleotide sequences in the sample. The gene calls are TRBV5-1 and TRBJ2-5; the D gene is possibly TRBD1 (6 bases). The V and J ends lost 3 bases and 5 bases respectively, with 11 bases between them. CDR1 and CDR2 from the germline V gene are SGHRS and YFSETQ. The CDR3 is 13 amino acids. DNA for the CDR3: TGCGCCAGCAGCTGGGACATCCAGGAGACCCAGTACTTC. It translates to CASSWDIQETQYF.

About this clone itself: Other DNA sequences in this sample translate to the same CDR3. The V gene is TRBV5-1, the J gene TRBJ1-1; D uncertain. V lost 0 bases to trimming and J lost 0 bases, with 6 bases between them. The length of the CDR3 is 14 residues. Germline V gene sequence: CDR1 SGHRS, CDR2 YFSETQ. The CDR3 nucleotides read TGCGCCAGCAGCTTGGGGACGTTGAACACTGAAGCTTTCTTT. Translation gives CASSLGTLNTEAFF.

The chain carries TRBV5-1 and TRBJ2-2; D is possibly TRBD2 (6 bases). Trimming took off 3 bases at V and 1 base at J, with 13 bases between the two ends. This CDR3 has 16 residues. In germline, CDR1 is SGHRS, CDR2 YFSETQ. CDR3 loop: CASSSRTTKNTGELFF. The DNA of the CDR3 is TGCGCCAGCAGCTCCCGGACTACCAAGAACACCGGGGAGCTGTTTTTT.

Comment on this clone: A junction end diverges from the germline sequence, so it may reflect a read error. Other DNA sequences in this specimen translate into the identical CDR3. The chain is built from TRBV30 and TRBJ1-1; no reliable D call. Germline-derived CDR1 and CDR2 are GTSNPN and SVGIG (reference sequence). The CDR3 sequence is 12 residues long. The CDR3: CAWSEVNTEAFF. In DNA, the CDR3 is TGTGCCTGGAGTGAGGTGAATACTGAAGCTTTCTTT.

The chain links TRBV2 to TRBJ2-5, with 8 nucleotides matching TRBD1. This CDR3 region has 16 residues. Trimming took 4 bases from V and 5 from J; bases not matched to a gene: 12. Per the germline V gene, CDR1 is SNHLY and CDR2 is FYNNEI. CDR3 in amino acids: CASSGELGQAGETQYF. CDR3 sequence (DNA): TGTGCCAGCAGTGGGGAATTGGGACAGGCGGGCGAGACCCAGTACTTC.